Listed here is a single T cell receptor (beta chain). The antigen is unknown. From germline, CDR1 is LGHNA and CDR2 YSLEER. The CDR3 is 14 residues long. V was pared by 0 bases and J by 10 bases, with 3 bases of the junction left unmatched. These data are taken from a study of cytomegalovirus exposure and HLA in healthy donors. Study-wide results and caveats: Exclusion as indistinguishable affected some V segments, including TRBV6-2 and TRBV6-3.

Primers for the PCR totalled 60 Vbeta and 13 Jbeta. The protocol was immunoSEQ multiplex PCR, while the TCRdb copy is restricted to in-frame clones and leaves out a portion. The profile covers about 160,000 clones, with around 76% appearing a single time and more than 1.3% taken by the ten largest. What was sequenced was PBMCs. The receptor comes from a girl aged 10 to 17 in good health and CMV-seropositive. The chain joins TRBV4-3 to TRBJ2-1, with 10 bases that match TRBD2. The CDR3 region is CASSQEFSGGEQFF. The CDR3 DNA follows: TGCGCCAGCAGCCAAGAATTTAGCGGGGGGGAGCAGTTCTTC.